This passage covers 31 T cell receptor beta chains from one sample sequenced in a study of vaccination effects on CD4 cells after COVID-19. Peptide-pool stimulation followed by sequencing identified expanded antigen-specific CD4+ clonotypes in the ViraFEST assay. Isolating CD4+ T cells followed approximately 10 days of culture. Nobody among the vaccine recipients had prior SARS-CoV-2 infection (nucleocapsid antibodies were negative). Using immunoSEQ multiplex PCR, the repertoire was profiled, and TCRdb retains in-frame clones only, with some absent. The table records more than 35,000 clones, about 69% of them present only once. For these TCRs, the target antigens are not known. Specimen: CD4+ T cells from PBMCs cultured with HCoV-OC43 spike peptides, collected before COVID-19 vaccination. Subset given: HCoV-OC43 spike overlapping peptide pool stimulation. These receptors all stem from a human donor who received a COVID-19 vaccine.

The V call is TRBV7-2, the J call TRBJ1-1; tentatively, D is TRBD1 (6 bases). Germline V gives CDR1 SGHTA, CDR2 FQGNSA. The ends were cut back, 6 bases at V and 0 bases at J, with 17 bases in the middle. The CDR3 runs to 16 residues. The CDR3 protein is CASSRTYREMNTEAFF. Here the CDR3 DNA reads TGTGCCAGCAGTCGTACTTACAGGGAGATGAACACTGAAGCTTTCTTT. The full variable domain, its missing parts supplied by reference TRBV7-2 and TRBJ1-1, is GAGVSQSPSNKVTEKGKDVELRCDPISGHTALYWYRQSLGQGLEFLIYFQGNSAPDKSGLPSDRFSAERTGGSVSTLTIQRTQQEDSAVYLCASSRTYREMNTEAFFGQGTRLTVV.

CDR3 bases: TGTGCCAGCAGCTTGGACAGATCTCAGCCCCAGCATTTT. Protein: CASSLDRSQPQHF. J is TRBJ1-5 and V is TRBV5-4, with no clear D. This CDR3 contains 13 residues. V was pared by 0 bases and J by 6 bases, with 7 bases between. CDR1 SGHNT and CDR2 YYREEE come from the germline V gene (reference sequence).

This rearrangement joins TRBV12-3 or TRBV12-4 to TRBJ1-2, with TRBD1 matching 9 bases. The CDR3 consists of 12 residues. V was pared by 6 bases and J by 8 bases, with 4 bases of the junction left unmatched. In DNA form, the CDR3 reads TGTGCCAGCAGCCGGACAGGGGAAGGCTACACCTTC. It specifies CASSRTGEGYTF.

This clone showed up just a few times. This chain connects TRBV29-1 to TRBJ1-2, with D hard to call. The V end lost 3 bases, the J end lost 3 bases, and 2 bases lay between the germline ends. CDR3 length equals 10 residues. CDR1 and CDR2 (germline): SQVTM, ANQGSEA. The CDR3 DNA follows: TGCAGCGTTGATTACTATGGCTACACCTTC. Protein: CSVDYYGYTF.

This clone was recorded once. V is TRBV5-1 and J is TRBJ2-3, with TRBD1 matching over 10 bases. CDR1 and CDR2 (germline): SGHRS, YFSETQ. The CDR3 has 16 residues. The J segment lost 3 bases and the V segment lost 0 bases, leaving 4 bases of the junction unmatched. The CDR3 loop is CASSLAGTGVTDTQYF. The CDR3 coding sequence is TGCGCCAGCAGCTTGGCCGGGACAGGGGTAACAGATACGCAGTATTTT.

The chain couples TRBV6-1 to TRBJ2-1; the match to TRBD2 covers 11 bases. Germline V gene lookup returns CDR1 MNHNS and CDR2 SASEGT. This CDR3 has 15 residues. V shed 3 bases, J shed 8 bases, and the junction held 6 bases outside the gene matches. The CDR3 reads CASSEATSGSHEQFF. In DNA, the CDR3 is TGTGCCAGCAGTGAGGCCACTAGCGGGAGTCATGAGCAGTTCTTC.

Only one count was recorded for this clone. The J gene is TRBJ2-3, the V gene TRBV28; D gene uncertain. The CDR3 is made up of 14 amino acids. V was clipped by 3 bases and J by 1 base, with 8 bases between them. Germline V CDR1 and CDR2: MDHEN, SYDVKM. The CDR3 bases are TGTGCCAGCAGTTTTGTGGACGGCACAGATACGCAGTATTTT. As protein: CASSFVDGTDTQYF.

The chain uses TRBV9 and TRBJ1-2; D uncertain. V was shortened by 1 base and J by 6 bases, with 13 bases between the two germline ends. The CDR3 runs to 14 residues. CDR1 SGDLS and CDR2 YYNGEE come from the germline V gene. CDR3 bases: TGTGCCAGCAGCGTAACGAGAGGTATTCATGGCTACACCTTC. This codes for CASSVTRGIHGYTF.

This chain uses TRBV27 with TRBJ1-5; tentatively, D is TRBD1 (6 bases). V lost 5 bases, J lost 0 bases, and 17 bases lay in between. CDR1 is MNHEY, CDR2 SMNVEV, per germline (reference sequence). The CDR3 sequence is 17 residues long. CDR3 nucleotide sequence: TGTGCCAGCAGTCCAATCTGGACAGCCTATAGCAATCAGCCCCAGCATTTT. Translation: CASSPIWTAYSNQPQHF.

This clone has only a few counts. The chain carries TRBV15 and TRBJ1-3, with a tentative D call TRBD1 (5 bases). The CDR3 has 16 residues. The ends were cut back, 0 bases at V and 0 bases at J, with 9 bases in the middle. Per the germline V gene, CDR1 is LNHNV and CDR2 is YYDKDF (reference sequence). CDR3 nucleotide sequence: TGTGCCACCAGCAGAGATTGGGGGAGCTCTGGAAACACCATATATTTT. Its translation is CATSRDWGSSGNTIYF.

This clone occurred once. This chain joins TRBV6-5 and TRBJ1-1; D ambiguous. This CDR3 has 14 amino acids. V was shortened by 6 bases and J by 1 base, with 12 bases between the two germline ends. Per germline, CDR1 MNHEY and CDR2 SVGAGI. The CDR3 DNA reads TGTGCCAGCAGCGACCCCCCCGGGAACACTGAAGCTTTCTTT. Protein: CASSDPPGNTEAFF.

The rearrangement joins TRBV5-1 to TRBJ1-6, with D possibly matching TRBD1 (5 bases). V was shortened by 5 bases and J by 10 bases, with 19 bases between the two germline ends. There are 15 residues in the CDR3. Germline CDR1 is SGHRS and CDR2 is YFSETQ. The CDR3 sequence: CASSARGSEESPLHF. In DNA, the CDR3 is TGCGCCAGCAGTGCCCGGGGGAGCGAGGAATCACCCCTCCACTTT.

This clone was counted a single time. V gene TRBV19 combines with J gene TRBJ2-7; D ambiguous. The V end lost 1 base, the J end lost 9 bases, and 16 bases lay between the germline ends. The CDR3 runs to 14 residues. Germline CDR1 LNHDA, CDR2 SQIVND (reference sequence). In DNA form, the CDR3 reads TGTGCCAGTAGTATAGGAGGTCAGTCCCTAGGGCAGTACTTC. As protein: CASSIGGQSLGQYF.

The rearrangement uses TRBV6-5 and TRBJ1-1; maybe TRBD1 (5 bases). Looked up from germline, CDR1 is MNHEY and CDR2 is SVGAGI. The V end was cut by 8 bases, the J end by 4 bases, with 17 bases between. The CDR3 is 14 residues long. CDR3: CASGRDGESTEAFF. The CDR3, as DNA: TGTGCCAGCGGCCGGGACGGGGAAAGCACTGAAGCTTTCTTT.

This clone has only a few counts. The J gene is TRBJ1-5, the V gene TRBV7-9, with a tentative D call TRBD1 (6 bases). In germline, CDR1 is SEHNR, CDR2 FQNEAQ (reference sequence). This CDR3 contains 16 residues. Trimming left V 1 base short and J 5 bases short, with 15 bases between. The chain's CDR3 is CASSLGTGSTDQPQHF. CDR3 in DNA: TGTGCCAGCAGCTTAGGAACAGGGTCAACCGATCAGCCCCAGCATTTT.

This clone was counted only a few times. The J gene is TRBJ1-1, the V gene TRBV10-1; D gene unclear. The V end lost 5 bases, the J end lost 1 base, and 8 bases lay between the germline ends. CDR1 is WNHNN and CDR2 is SYGVQD in the germline V gene (reference sequence). The CDR3 loop spans 13 amino acids. CDR3 DNA sequence: TGCGCCAGCAGTTCTGACAAGAACACTGAAGCTTTCTTT. Encoded protein: CASSSDKNTEAFF.

This rearrangement joins TRBV20-1 to TRBJ2-3; 7 nucleotides agree with TRBD1. There are 11 residues in the CDR3. Germline CDR1 reads DFQATT; CDR2 reads SNEGSKA (reference sequence). CDR3 protein: CTPRGPDTQYF. In DNA, the CDR3 is TGCACGCCTAGGGGGCCAGATACGCAGTATTTT.

The rearrangement uses TRBV5-1 and TRBJ2-7; 11 nucleotides align to TRBD2. Losses at the gene ends were 0 bases for V and 2 bases for J; bases not matched to a gene: 4. Germline assignment: CDR1 SGHRS and CDR2 YFSETQ. The CDR3 length is 16 residues. The CDR3 sequence is CASSLVAGGPPYEQYF. The CDR3 DNA reads as TGCGCCAGCAGCTTGGTAGCGGGAGGGCCCCCCTACGAGCAGTACTTC.

This clone was observed once. The J gene is TRBJ1-4, the V gene TRBV23-1; possibly TRBD1 for D (5 bases). TRBV23-1 is filed as an ORF, its function uncertain. With 6 bases removed from V and 7 bases from J, the gap between germline ends came to 21 bases. This CDR3 comprises 16 residues. The CDR3 sequence is CASRYKPGTGVEKLFF. DNA of the CDR3: TGCGCCAGCAGATATAAGCCGGGGACCGGGGTTGAAAAACTGTTTTTT.

The chain employs TRBV7-2 and TRBJ2-1; TRBD2 aligns across 16 bases. The V and J ends lost 5 bases and 4 bases, in that order; junction bases with no gene match: 8. Germline loops: CDR1 SGHTA, CDR2 FQGNSA. This CDR3 is built from 18 residues. In nucleotides, the CDR3 is TGTGCCAGCAGCACGGGACTAGCGGGGGGGTGGTTGTACAATGAGCAGTTCTTC. As protein: CASSTGLAGGWLYNEQFF.

The chain is built from TRBV6-5 and TRBJ1-4, with D unclear. The germline V and J ends were trimmed by 2 bases and 8 bases, with 3 bases remaining between them. The CDR3 is made up of 11 amino acids. The V gene's germline CDR1 is MNHEY and CDR2 SVGAGI. CDR3 residues: CASSYVEKLFF. The DNA of the CDR3 is TGTGCCAGCAGTTACGTAGAAAAACTGTTTTTT.

This chain uses TRBV5-6 with TRBJ2-3; TRBD1 agrees at 10 bases. The CDR3 spans 17 residues. From germline, CDR1 is SGHDT and CDR2 YYEEEE. The trim removed 4 bases at V and 4 bases at J, leaving 12 bases unmatched. The CDR3: CASSPGPGTGVADTQYF. CDR3 DNA sequence: TGTGCCAGCAGCCCGGGACCCGGGACAGGGGTCGCAGATACGCAGTATTTT.

This clone was observed a single time. V usage is TRBV24-1 and J usage is TRBJ2-3; TRBD2 matches at 11 bases. The CDR3 length is 15 residues. V lost 10 bases to trimming and J lost 5 bases; unmatched junction nucleotides: 10. Germline V lookup: CDR1 KGHDR, CDR2 SFDVKD. CDR3 residues: CATGQASGGLDTQYF. DNA of the CDR3: TGTGCCACAGGCCAAGCTAGCGGGGGGTTAGATACGCAGTATTTT.

The rearrangement joins TRBV28 to TRBJ1-5; 9 bases are shared with TRBD1. CDR1 is MDHEN and CDR2 is SYDVKM in the germline V gene. The CDR3 is made up of 16 amino acids. The V segment lost 6 bases and the J segment 7 bases; nucleotides outside the gene matches: 13. The CDR3 DNA reads as TGTGCCAGCAGCCCCGGGGGACAGGGACAGGGCCAGCCCCAGCATTTT. Amino acid sequence: CASSPGGQGQGQPQHF.

This clone was counted only a few times. This chain links TRBV14 with TRBJ2-3; 8 positions match TRBD2. From germline, CDR1 is SGHDN and CDR2 FVKESK. V was pared by 4 bases and J by 1 base, with 4 bases of the junction left unmatched. The CDR3 runs 15 residues. The chain's CDR3 is CASSPGGAGTDTQYF. The CDR3 DNA reads as TGTGCCAGCAGCCCGGGAGGGGCTGGCACAGATACGCAGTATTTT.

The V call is TRBV19, the J call TRBJ1-1; TRBD1 agrees at 7 bases. V dropped 7 bases and J dropped 0; count of bases not matched to a gene: 8. The CDR3 sequence is 15 residues long. Germline V gene data show CDR1 as LNHDA and CDR2 as SQIVND (reference sequence). CDR3 nucleotide sequence: TGTGCCAGTACCAAGGACAGGAGCCTGAACACTGAAGCTTTCTTT. Protein: CASTKDRSLNTEAFF.

The chain links TRBV5-4 to TRBJ2-5; the D call may be TRBD1 or TRBD2 (5 bases each). The CDR3 length is 15 residues. The V gene's germline CDR1 is SGHNT and CDR2 YYREEE (reference sequence). Deletions cut 1 base from V and 1 base from J, with 11 bases between. The CDR3 region has the DNA TGTGCCAGCAGCTTGAAAACGGGACCCCAAGAGACCCAGTACTTC. It encodes CASSLKTGPQETQYF.

The chain is built from TRBV29-1 and TRBJ2-3; 14 bases agree with TRBD2. The CDR3 contains 14 residues. Per the germline V gene, CDR1 is SQVTM and CDR2 is ANQGSEA. V gave up 7 bases and J gave up 5 bases; unmatched junction bases: 5. The CDR3 here is CSGGLAGGVDTQYF. CDR3 nucleotides: TGCAGCGGCGGACTAGCGGGAGGCGTAGATACGCAGTATTTT.

This clone was observed a handful of times. This CDR3 reads CASSLRGSSPLHF. CDR3 nucleotide sequence: TGTGCCAGCAGTCTGAGAGGAAGTTCACCCCTCCACTTT. The rearrangement links TRBV5-4 to TRBJ1-6; D not certain. Trimming removed 5 bases from V and 9 bases from J, with 12 bases in between. The CDR3 extends over 13 amino acids. CDR1 is SGHNT, CDR2 YYREEE, per germline (reference sequence).

This clone was observed a single time. The rearrangement joins TRBV5-8 to TRBJ1-1; no firm D call. This CDR3 is built from 14 residues. CDR1 and CDR2 from the germline V gene are SGHTS and YDEGEE. Trimming stripped 2 bases from V and 0 bases from J, with 8 bases between. DNA of the CDR3: TGTGCCAGCAGCTTTGTGGCTATGAACACTGAAGCTTTCTTT. This sequence encodes CASSFVAMNTEAFF. Looking up the rest from reference TRBV5-8 and TRBJ1-1 gives the full variable domain: EAGVTQSPTHLIKTRGQQATLRCSPISGHTSVYWYQQALGLGLQFLLWYDEGEERNRGNFPPRFSGRQFPNYSSELNVNALELEDSALYLCASSFVAMNTEAFFGQGTRLTVV.

The V call is TRBV29-1, the J call TRBJ1-1; the match to TRBD1 covers 9 bases. Trimming removed 5 bases from V and 1 base from J; junction bases left unmatched: 5. This CDR3 contains 14 residues. CDR1 and CDR2 (germline): SQVTM, ANQGSEA. Here the CDR3 DNA reads TGCAGCGTTTTCGGACAGGGGTCGAACACTGAAGCTTTCTTT. Its translation is CSVFGQGSNTEAFF.